This is a list of T cell receptor beta chains from one sample in a study of control samples from healthy donors and cancer patients. Using immunoSEQ multiplex PCR, the repertoire was profiled, and TCRdb retains in-frame clones only, with some absent. The sample lists about 160,000 clones, approximately 96% occurring once. The sequenced sample consisted of blood. The source of these receptors is a woman aged 30 to 39 in good health. CDR3s leave out the opening cysteine and the closing phenylalanine or tryptophan.

TRBV25-1 | ASSERQGVSVDYGYT
TRBV10-3 | AISGGQGSSGANVLT
TRBV5-6 | ASSRRTSGRRSYNEQF
TRBV11-2 | ASSLVADTQY
TRBV7-9 | ASSLARKLF
TRBV5-1 | ASSLGHRLDTQY
TRBV3-1/TRBV3-2 | ASSQGFPSTGELF
TRBV5-1 | ASSLASLVGGETQY
TRBV19 | ASRTRTGWEQY
TRBV2 | ASSDPPNTEAF
TRBV6-6 | ASTQGLAGDTQY
TRBV28 | ASSFRWERGQY
TRBV28 | ASSLDRVLQEQY
TRBV18 | ASSPDQGQGGTEAF
TRBV5-1 | ASSFQGASGETQY
TRBV5-1 | ASSLDRVSYNEQF
TRBV28 | ASSRIQGRWGYT
TRBV19 | ASSIYLGAVYEQY
TRBV7-2 | ASSLGLAGGLYNEQF
TRBV9 | ASSAGDSWRTEAF
TRBV15 | ATSRGQNNSPLH
TRBV7-9 | ASSSPGLAGGKNTQY
TRBV28 | ASKGSAATNEKLF
TRBV5-1 | ASSSGQGSNQPQH
TRBV4-2 | ASSSRLAGFLAGQF
TRBV5-1 | ASSSGTSGSREQF
TRBV20-1 | SGVGRYEQY
TRBV6-5 | ASSPKGAVTGELF
TRBV11-1 | ASSLAPGRNEKLF
TRBV7-9 | ASSLLALANYGYT
TRBV5-5 | ASGPLAPTGELF
TRBV10-2 | ASSDSGQLRTYEQY
TRBV7-9 | ASSTGQGTYNEQF
TRBV11-2 | ASSPSIPDGMNTEAF
TRBV6-4 | ASSEQGGQETQY
TRBV5-4 | ASSSGTSREAQY
TRBV30 | AWLGTSGTYNEQF
TRBV6-2/TRBV6-3 | ASSYSQGSYEQY
TRBV4-1 | ASSQDPGKSSYEQY
TRBV5-5 | ASSLGPSHTGELF
TRBV29-1 | SVESDRGFEQF
TRBV5-1 | ASSPQGTSYGYT
TRBV5-1 | ASSFGHLPYEQY
TRBV4-1 | ASSQAPGQEYEQY
TRBV10-2 | ASSGLAGNQETQY
TRBV19 | ATSEATGNQPQH
TRBV25-1 | ASSPRPGLLNTGELF
TRBV28 | ASSFLNQPQH
TRBV14 | ASSNDRVYGYT
TRBV2 | ASSEAPYKRDQPQH
TRBV7-9 | ASTLDLQETQY
TRBV5-4 | ASSLGGLQETQY
TRBV10-2 | ATLGNDAAT
TRBV28 | ASSLSVGAQY
TRBV30 | ACGTGTSGSYEQY
TRBV9 | ASSVGLTGELF